The 2 T cell receptor beta chains below were found in one sample sequenced in a study of graft-versus-host responses after intestinal transplantation. The method was immunoSEQ multiplex PCR; TCRdb's version includes in-frame clones alone and lacks a portion of them. The table includes about 25,000 clones, just under 95% detected once. Sequences were derived from PBMCs, sampled around 30 days after intestinal transplant. These receptors all come from a human patient who received an intestinal transplant, so some T cells may come from the graft donor.

V usage is TRBV4-3 and J usage is TRBJ1-6; no definite D call. Trimming took off 0 bases at V and 7 bases at J, with 13 bases between the two ends. Germline lookup yields CDR1 LGHNA and CDR2 YSLEER. The CDR3 runs to 16 residues. The DNA of the CDR3 is TGCGCCAGCAGCCAAGATTTCGGGCAGGTGAATTCACCCCTCCACTTT. Translating it yields CASSQDFGQVNSPLHF.

Written as DNA, the CDR3 is TGTGCCAGCAGCGTAGTTTCGGGGGGGGTCCCTCCCTACAATGAGCAGTTCTTC. It is translated as CASSVVSGGVPPYNEQFF. The V and J genes are TRBV9 and TRBJ2-1, with 8 bases lining up with TRBD2. Per germline, CDR1 SGDLS and CDR2 YYNGEE. The CDR3 contains 18 residues. V lost 0 bases and J lost 2; bases outside the gene matches: 10.